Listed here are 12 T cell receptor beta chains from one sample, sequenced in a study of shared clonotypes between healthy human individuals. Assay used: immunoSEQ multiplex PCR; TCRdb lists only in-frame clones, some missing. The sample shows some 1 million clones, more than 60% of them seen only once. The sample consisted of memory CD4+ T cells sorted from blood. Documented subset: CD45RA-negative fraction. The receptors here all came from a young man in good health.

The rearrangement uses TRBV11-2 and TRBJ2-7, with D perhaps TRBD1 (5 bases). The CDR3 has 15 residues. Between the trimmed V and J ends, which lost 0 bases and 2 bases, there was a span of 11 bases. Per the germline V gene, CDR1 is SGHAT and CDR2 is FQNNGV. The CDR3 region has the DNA TGTGCCAGCAGCTTAGAGGAAGGACATCCCTACGAGCAGTACTTC. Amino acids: CASSLEEGHPYEQYF. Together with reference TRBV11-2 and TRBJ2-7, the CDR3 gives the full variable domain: EAGVAQSPRYKIIEKRQSVAFWCNPISGHATLYWYQQILGQGPKLLIQFQNNGVVDDSQLPKDRFSAERLKGVDSTLKIQPAKLEDSAVYLCASSLEEGHPYEQYFGPGTRLTVT.

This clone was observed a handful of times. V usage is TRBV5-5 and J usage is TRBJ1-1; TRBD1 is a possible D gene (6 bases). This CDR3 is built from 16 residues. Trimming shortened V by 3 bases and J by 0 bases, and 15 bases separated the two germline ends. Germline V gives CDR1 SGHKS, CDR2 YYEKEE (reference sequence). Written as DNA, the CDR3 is TGTGCCAGCAGCTGGTTGTCGGACAGAGTGAACACTGAAGCTTTCTTT. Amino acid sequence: CASSWLSDRVNTEAFF.

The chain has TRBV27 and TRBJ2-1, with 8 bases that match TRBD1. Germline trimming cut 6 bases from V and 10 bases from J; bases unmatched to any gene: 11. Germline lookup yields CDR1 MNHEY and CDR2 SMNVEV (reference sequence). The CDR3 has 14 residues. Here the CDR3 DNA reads TGTGCCAGCAGCCCCAGGGGGCTCCCGGAGGAGCAGTTCTTC. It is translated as CASSPRGLPEEQFF.

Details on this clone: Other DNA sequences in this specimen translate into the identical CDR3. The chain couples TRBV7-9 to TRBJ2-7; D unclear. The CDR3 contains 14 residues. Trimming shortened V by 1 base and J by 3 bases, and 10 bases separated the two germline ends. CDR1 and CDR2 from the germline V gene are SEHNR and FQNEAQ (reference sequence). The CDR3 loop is CASSLEGSRYEQYF. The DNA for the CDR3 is TGTGCCAGCAGCTTAGAGGGTAGCCGCTACGAGCAGTACTTC.

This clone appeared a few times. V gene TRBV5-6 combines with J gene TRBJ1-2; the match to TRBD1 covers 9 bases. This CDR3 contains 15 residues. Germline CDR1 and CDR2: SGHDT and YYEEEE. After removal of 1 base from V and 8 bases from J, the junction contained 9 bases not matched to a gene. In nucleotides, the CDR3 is TGTGCCAGCAGCTTGCTGACAGGGGGGCTGCTCGGCTACACCTTC. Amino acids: CASSLLTGGLLGYTF.

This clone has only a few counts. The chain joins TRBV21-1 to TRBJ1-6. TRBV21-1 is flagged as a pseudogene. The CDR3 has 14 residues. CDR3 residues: CASSKEGRNSPLHF. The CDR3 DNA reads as TGTGCCAGCAGCAAGGAAGGGCGTAATTCACCCCTCCACTTT.

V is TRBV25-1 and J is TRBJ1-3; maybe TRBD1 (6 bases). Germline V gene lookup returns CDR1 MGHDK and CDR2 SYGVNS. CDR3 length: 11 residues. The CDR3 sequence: CGTASGNTIYF. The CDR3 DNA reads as TGTGGGACAGCCTCTGGAAACACCATATATTTT.

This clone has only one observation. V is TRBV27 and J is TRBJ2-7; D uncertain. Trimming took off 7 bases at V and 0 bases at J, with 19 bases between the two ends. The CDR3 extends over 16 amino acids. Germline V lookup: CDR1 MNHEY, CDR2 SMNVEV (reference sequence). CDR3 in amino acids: CASTPSFYSSSYEQYF. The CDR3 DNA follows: TGTGCCAGCACACCAAGCTTTTACTCGAGCTCCTACGAGCAGTACTTC.

The CDR3 protein is CASSSWGQNSGNTIYF. CDR3 DNA: TGTGCCAGTAGTTCTTGGGGTCAAAACTCTGGAAACACCATATATTTT. The J gene is TRBJ1-3, the V gene TRBV19; D gene uncertain. Germline loops: CDR1 LNHDA, CDR2 SQIVND (reference sequence). Trimming removed 5 bases from V and 0 bases from J, with 14 bases in between. This CDR3 has 16 amino acids.

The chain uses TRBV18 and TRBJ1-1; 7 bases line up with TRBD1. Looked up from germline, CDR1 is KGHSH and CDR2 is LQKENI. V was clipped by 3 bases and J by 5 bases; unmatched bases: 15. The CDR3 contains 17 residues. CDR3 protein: CASSPYNPDREKTEAFF. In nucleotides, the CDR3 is TGTGCCAGCTCACCCTACAACCCCGACAGGGAGAAGACTGAAGCTTTCTTT.

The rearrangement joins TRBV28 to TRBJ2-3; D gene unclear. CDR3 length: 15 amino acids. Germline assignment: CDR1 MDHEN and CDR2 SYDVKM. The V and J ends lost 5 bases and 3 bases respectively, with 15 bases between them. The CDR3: CASSMAKIGTDTQYF. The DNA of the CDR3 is TGTGCCAGCAGTATGGCTAAGATCGGGACAGATACGCAGTATTTT.

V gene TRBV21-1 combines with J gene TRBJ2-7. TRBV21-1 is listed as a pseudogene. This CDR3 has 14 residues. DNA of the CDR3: TGTGCCAGCAGCAAAGATAGACGCATTTACGAGCAGTACTTC. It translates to CASSKDRRIYEQYF.